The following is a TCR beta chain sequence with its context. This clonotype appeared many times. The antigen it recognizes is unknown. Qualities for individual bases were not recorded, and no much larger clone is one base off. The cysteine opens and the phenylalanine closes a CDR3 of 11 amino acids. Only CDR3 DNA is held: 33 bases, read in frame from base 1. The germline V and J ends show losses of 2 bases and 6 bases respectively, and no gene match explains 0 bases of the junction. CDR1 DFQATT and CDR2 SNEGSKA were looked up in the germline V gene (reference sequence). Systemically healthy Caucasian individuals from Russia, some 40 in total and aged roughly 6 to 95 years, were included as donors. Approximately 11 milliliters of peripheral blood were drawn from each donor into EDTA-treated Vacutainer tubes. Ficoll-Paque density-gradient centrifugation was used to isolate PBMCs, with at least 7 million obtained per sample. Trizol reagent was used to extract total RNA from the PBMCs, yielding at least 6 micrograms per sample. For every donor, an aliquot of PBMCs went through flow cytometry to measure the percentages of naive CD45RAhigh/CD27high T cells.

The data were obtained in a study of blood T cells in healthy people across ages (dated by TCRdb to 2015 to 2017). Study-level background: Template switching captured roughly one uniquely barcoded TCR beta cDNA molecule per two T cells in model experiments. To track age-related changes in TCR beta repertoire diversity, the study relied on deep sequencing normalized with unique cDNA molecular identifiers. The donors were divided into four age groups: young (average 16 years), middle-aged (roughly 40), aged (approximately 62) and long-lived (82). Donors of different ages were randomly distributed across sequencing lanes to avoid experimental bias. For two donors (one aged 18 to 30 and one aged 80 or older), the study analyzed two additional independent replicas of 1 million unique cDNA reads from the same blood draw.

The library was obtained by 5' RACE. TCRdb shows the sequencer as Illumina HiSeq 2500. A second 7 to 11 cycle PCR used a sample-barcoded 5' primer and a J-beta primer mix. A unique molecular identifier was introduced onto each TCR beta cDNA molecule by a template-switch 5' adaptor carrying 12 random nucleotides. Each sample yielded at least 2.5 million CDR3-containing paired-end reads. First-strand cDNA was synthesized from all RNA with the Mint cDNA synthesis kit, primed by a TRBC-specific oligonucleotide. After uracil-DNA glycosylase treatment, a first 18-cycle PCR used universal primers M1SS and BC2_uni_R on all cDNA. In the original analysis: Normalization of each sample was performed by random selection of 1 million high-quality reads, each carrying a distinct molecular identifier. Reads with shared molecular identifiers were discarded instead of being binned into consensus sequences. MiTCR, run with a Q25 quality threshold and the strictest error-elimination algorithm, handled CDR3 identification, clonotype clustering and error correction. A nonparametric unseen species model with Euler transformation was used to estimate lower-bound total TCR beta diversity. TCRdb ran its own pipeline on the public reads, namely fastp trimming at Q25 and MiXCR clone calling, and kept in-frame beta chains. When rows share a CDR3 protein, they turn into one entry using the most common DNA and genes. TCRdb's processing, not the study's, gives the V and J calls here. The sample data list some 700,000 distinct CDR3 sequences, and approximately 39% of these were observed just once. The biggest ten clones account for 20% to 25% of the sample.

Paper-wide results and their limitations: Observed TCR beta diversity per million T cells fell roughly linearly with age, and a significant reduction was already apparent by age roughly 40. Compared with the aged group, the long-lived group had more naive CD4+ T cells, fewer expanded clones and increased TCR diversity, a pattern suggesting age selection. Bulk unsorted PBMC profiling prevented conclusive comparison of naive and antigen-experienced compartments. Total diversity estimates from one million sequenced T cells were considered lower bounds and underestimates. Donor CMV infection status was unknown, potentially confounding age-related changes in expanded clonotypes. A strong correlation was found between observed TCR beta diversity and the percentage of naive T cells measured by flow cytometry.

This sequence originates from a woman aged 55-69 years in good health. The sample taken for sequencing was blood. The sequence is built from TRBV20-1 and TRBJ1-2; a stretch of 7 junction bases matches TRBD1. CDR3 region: CSARTGDGYTF. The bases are TGCAGTGCTAGAACAGGGGATGGCTACACCTTC.